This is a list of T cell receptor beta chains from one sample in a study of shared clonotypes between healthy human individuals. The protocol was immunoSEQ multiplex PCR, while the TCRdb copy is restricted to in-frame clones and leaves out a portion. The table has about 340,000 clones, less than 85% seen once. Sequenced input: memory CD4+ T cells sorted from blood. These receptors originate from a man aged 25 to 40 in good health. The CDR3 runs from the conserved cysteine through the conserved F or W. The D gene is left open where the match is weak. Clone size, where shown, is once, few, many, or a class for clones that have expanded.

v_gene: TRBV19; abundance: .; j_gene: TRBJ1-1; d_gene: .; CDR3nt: TGTGCCAGTAGTATAGACACGGCGGTCACTGAAGCTTTCTTT; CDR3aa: CASSIDTAVTEAFF
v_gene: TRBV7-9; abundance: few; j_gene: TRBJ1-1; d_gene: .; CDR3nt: TGTGCCAGCAGCAGGGGGGACACTGAAGCTTTCTTT; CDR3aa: CASSRGDTEAFF
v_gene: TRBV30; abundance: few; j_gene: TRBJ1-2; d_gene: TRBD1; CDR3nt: TGTGCCTGGAGTAGCCCGGGACAGGGCGCTAACTATGGCTACACCTTC; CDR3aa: CAWSSPGQGANYGYTF
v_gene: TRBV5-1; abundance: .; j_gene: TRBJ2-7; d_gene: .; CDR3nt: TGCGCCAGCAGCCCGAGCGGACATATGAGCTCCTACGAGCAGTACTTC; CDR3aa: CASSPSGHMSSYEQYF
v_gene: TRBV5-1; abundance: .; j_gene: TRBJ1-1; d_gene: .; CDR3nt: TGCGCCAGCAGCTTGGCCGAGAAGATGAACACTGAAGCTTTCTTT; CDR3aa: CASSLAEKMNTEAFF
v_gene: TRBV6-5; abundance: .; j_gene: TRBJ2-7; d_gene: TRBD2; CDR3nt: TGTGCCAGCAGACTCGGGACTAGCGGGATATACGAGCAGTACTTC; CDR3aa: CASRLGTSGIYEQYF
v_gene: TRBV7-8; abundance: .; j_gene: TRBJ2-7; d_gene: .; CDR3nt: TGTGCCGCCGGAAACGGGCGCTACGAGCAGTACTTC; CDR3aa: CAAGNGRYEQYF
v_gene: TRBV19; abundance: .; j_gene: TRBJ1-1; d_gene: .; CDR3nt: TGTGCCAGTAGTATACAGGAAAAGAACACTGAAGCTTTCTTT; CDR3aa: CASSIQEKNTEAFF
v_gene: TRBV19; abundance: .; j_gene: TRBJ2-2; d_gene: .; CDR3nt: TGTGCCAGTAGCCAACTCGGTGAGAACACCGGGGAGCTGTTTTTT; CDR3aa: CASSQLGENTGELFF
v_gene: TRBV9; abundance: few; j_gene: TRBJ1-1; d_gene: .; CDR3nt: TGTGCCAGCAGCGTGTCCCGGGATGGGGGAGGGGAGGCTTTCTTT; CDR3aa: CASSVSRDGGGEAFF
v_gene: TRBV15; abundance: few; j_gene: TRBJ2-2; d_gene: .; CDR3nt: TGTGCCACCAGCAGAGATGCGGTGAACACCGGGGAGCTGTTTTTT; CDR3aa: CATSRDAVNTGELFF
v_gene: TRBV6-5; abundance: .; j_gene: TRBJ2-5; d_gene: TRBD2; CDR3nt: TGTGCCAGCAGCCCCGGGACTAGGGATCAAGAGACCCAGTACTTC; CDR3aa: CASSPGTRDQETQYF
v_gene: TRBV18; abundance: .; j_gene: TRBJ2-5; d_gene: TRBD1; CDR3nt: TGTGCCAGCTCACTAGGGACAGGACACCAAGAGACCCAGTACTTC; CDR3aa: CASSLGTGHQETQYF
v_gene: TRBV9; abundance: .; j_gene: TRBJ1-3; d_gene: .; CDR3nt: TGTGCCAGCAGCCTGGAGGGGGAGAAAGGAAACACCATATATTTT; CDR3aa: CASSLEGEKGNTIYF
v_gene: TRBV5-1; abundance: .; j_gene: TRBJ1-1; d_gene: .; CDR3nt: TGCGCCAGCAGCCAGATCCCCGGACTGGGGGACACTGAAGCTTTCTTT; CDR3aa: CASSQIPGLGDTEAFF
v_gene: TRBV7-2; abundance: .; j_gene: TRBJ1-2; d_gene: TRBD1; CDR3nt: TGTGCCAGCAGCGGGGACAGTTACTATGGCTACACCTTC; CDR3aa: CASSGDSYYGYTF
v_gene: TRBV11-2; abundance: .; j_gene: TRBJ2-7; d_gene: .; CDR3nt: TGTGCCAGCAGCTTATATCCACCAAAACTAGGAGATTTGTTCGAGCAGTACTTC; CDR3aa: CASSLYPPKLGDLFEQYF
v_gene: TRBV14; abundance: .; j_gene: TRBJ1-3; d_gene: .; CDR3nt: TGTGCCAGCAGCCAAGATGAAGTTTACTCTGGAAACACCATATATTTT; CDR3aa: CASSQDEVYSGNTIYF
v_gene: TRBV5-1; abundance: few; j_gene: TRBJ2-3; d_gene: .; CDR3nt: TGCGCCAGCAGCTTGGAAGGGAGCGGCACAGATACGCAGTATTTT; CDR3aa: CASSLEGSGTDTQYF
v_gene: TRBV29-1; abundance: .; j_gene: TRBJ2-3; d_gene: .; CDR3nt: TGCAGCGTTGAGGAGACAACTAGCACAGATACGCAGTATTTT; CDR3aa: CSVEETTSTDTQYF
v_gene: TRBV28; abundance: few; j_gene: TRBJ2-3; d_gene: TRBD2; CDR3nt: TGTGCCAGCAGTTCGGACCCTGGACTAGCCTCGGCGACAGATACGCAGTATTTT; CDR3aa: CASSSDPGLASATDTQYF
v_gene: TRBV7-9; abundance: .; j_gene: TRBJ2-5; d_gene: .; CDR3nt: TGTGCCAGCAGCCCCCCAACCCTGGGGCGTTTAGAGACCCAGTACTTC; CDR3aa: CASSPPTLGRLETQYF
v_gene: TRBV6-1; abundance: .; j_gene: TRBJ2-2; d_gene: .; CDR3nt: TGTGCCAGCAGTGTGGGACTTAAAACCGGGGAGCTGTTTTTT; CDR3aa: CASSVGLKTGELFF
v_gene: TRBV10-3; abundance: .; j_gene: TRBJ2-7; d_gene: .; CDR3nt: TGTGCCATCACCATCAGGGAGACAGCGCCCTACGAGCAGTACTTC; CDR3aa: CAITIRETAPYEQYF
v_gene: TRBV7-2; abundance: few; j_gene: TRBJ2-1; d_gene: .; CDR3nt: TGTGCCAGCAGGTTACTAGGGGATGAGCAGTTCTTC; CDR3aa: CASRLLGDEQFF
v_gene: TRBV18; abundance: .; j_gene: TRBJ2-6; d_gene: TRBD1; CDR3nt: TGTGCCAGCTCACCACCGGGACAGGGGGTCGGGGCCAACGTCCTGACTTTC; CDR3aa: CASSPPGQGVGANVLTF
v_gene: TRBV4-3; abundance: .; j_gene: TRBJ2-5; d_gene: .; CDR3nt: TGCGCCAGCAGCCAAGCCCGACTCCAAGAGACCCAGTACTTC; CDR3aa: CASSQARLQETQYF
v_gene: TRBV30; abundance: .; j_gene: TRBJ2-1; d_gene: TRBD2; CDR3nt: TGTGCCGGGAGGACTAGCTATGAGCAGTTCTTC; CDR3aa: CAGRTSYEQFF
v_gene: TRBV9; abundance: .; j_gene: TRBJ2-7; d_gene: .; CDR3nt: TGTGCCAGCAGCGTAGGTGGTCTATCCTACGAGCAGTACTTC; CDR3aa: CASSVGGLSYEQYF
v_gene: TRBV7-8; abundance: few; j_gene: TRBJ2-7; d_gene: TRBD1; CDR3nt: TGTGCCAGCAGCTACCGGGACAGGGGTCACGAGCAGTACTTC; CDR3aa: CASSYRDRGHEQYF
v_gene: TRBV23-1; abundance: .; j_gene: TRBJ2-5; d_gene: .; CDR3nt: TGCGCCAGCAGTCTTAGAGGGGAGAAGGAGACCCAGTACTTC; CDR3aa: CASSLRGEKETQYF
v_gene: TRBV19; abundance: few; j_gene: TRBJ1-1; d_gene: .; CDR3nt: TGTGCCAGTAGTAAACACAGGGAGGACACTGAAGCTTTCTTT; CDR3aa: CASSKHREDTEAFF
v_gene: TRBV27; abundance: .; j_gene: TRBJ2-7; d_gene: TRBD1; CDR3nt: TGTGCCAGCCCAAATACCGGGACAGGCTCCTACGAGCAGTACTTC; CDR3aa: CASPNTGTGSYEQYF
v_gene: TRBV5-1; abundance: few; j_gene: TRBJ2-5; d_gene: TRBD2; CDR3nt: TGCGCCAGCAGCCAGGGACTAGCGGGGACGCTACAAGAGACCCAGTACTTC; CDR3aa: CASSQGLAGTLQETQYF